The entry below gives a single T cell receptor beta chain sequence along with its context. The antigen remains unidentified. The sample originates from a study of shared clonotypes between healthy human individuals. Study findings and constraints: Rarefaction indicated that sorted-subset sequencing remained incomplete although depth was large. Larger estimated richness was generally recorded for naive subsets relative to memory subsets.

Assay runs were performed at deep level. Each sorted subset replicate got 200 ng genomic DNA, 25,000 to 30,000 genomes. Sequenced by immunoSEQ multiplex PCR; TCRdb stores in-frame clones only, minus some. This sample carries hundreds of thousands of clones, approximately 79% of them seen once, and the ten largest clones take 1.8%. V was clipped by 5 bases and J by 7 bases, with 15 bases between them. The CDR3 loop spans 14 amino acids. CDR1 MDHEN and CDR2 SYDVKM come from the germline V gene. The V gene is TRBV28, the J gene TRBJ1-5; possibly TRBD1 for D (5 bases). Sequencing was carried out using memory CD4+ T cells sorted from blood. Documented subset: CD45RA-negative fraction. This receptor was taken from a young woman in good health. CDR3 sequence reads: CASSAPGLGQPQHF. In nucleotides, the CDR3 is TGTGCCAGCAGTGCCCCAGGGTTAGGACAGCCCCAGCATTTT.